This T cell receptor beta chain stems from a study of response to subunit inactivated influenza vaccine. TCRdb analysed the RT-PCR reads with MiXCR anew, one entry per CDR3 protein. Of roughly 540,000 distinct CDR3 sequences in the sample, roughly 23% were seen once. This clonotype was seen a handful of times. This CDR3 region has 18 residues. V was pared by 10 bases and J by 0 bases, with 11 bases of the junction left unmatched. Germline assignment: CDR1 WSHSY and CDR2 SAAADI. These data were also reused for a study on T cells expressing NK-cell markers. That source reports: The authors made TCR beta cDNA libraries by 5'RACE template switching. This switching added a universal primer site and UMIs.

This sequence was found in a man aged 50-59 years who received an inactivated influenza vaccine. The genes are TRBV10-2 and TRBJ2-1, with 14 positions matching TRBD2. The sequencing used CD4+ T cells sorted from PBMCs, collected less than 13 days after vaccination. This chain's CDR3 is CATFRTSGGRSSYNEQFF. The CDR3 DNA follows: TGCGCCACCTTCAGGACTAGCGGGGGGAGGAGCTCCTACAATGAGCAGTTCTTC.